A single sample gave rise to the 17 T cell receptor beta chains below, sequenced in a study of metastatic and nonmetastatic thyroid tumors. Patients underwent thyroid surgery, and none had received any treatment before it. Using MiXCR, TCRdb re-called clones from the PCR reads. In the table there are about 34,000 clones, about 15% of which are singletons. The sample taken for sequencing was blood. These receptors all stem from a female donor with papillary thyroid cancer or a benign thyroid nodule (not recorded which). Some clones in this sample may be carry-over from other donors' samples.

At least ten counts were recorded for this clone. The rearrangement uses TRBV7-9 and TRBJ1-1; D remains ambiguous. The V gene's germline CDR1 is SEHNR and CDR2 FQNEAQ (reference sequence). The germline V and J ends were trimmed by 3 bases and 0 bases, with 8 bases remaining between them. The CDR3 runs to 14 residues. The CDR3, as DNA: TGTGCCAGCAGCTTTGAGGGCTTGAACACTGAAGCTTTCTTT. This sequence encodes CASSFEGLNTEAFF.

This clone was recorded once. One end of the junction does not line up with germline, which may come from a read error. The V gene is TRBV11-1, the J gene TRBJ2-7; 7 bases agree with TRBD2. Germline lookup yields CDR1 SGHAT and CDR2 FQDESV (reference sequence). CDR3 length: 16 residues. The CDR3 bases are TGTGCCAGCAGCAACGGGGATGGCGGGAGTTCCTACGAGCTGTACTTC. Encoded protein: CASSNGDGGSSYELYF.

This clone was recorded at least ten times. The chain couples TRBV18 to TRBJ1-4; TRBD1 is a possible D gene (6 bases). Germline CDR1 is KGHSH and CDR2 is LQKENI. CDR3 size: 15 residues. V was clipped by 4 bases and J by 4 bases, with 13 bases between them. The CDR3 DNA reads TGTGCCAGCTCACAAGAAGGGGGTAGTAATGAAAAACTGTTTTTT. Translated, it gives CASSQEGGSNEKLFF.

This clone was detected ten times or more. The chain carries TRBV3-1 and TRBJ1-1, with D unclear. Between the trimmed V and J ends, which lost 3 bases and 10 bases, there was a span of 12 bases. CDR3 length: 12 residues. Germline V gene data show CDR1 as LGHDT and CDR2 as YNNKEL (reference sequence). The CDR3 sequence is CASSHSGLAAFF. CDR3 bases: TGTGCCAGCAGCCATAGCGGGCTGGCAGCTTTCTTT.

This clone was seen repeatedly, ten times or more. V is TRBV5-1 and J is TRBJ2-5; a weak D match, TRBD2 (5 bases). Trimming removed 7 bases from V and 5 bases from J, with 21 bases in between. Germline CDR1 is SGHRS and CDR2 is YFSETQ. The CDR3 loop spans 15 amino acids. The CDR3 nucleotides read TGCGCCAGCGGGCTAGGAGGCGGACCTGGGGAGACCCAGTACTTC. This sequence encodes CASGLGGGPGETQYF.

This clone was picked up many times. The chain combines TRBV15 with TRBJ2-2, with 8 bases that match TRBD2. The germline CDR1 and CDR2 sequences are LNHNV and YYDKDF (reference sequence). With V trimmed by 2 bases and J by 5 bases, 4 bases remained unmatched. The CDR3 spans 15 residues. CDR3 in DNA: TGTGCCACCAGCAGAAAGCGGGAGTGGACCGGGGAGCTGTTTTTT. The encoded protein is CATSRKREWTGELFF.

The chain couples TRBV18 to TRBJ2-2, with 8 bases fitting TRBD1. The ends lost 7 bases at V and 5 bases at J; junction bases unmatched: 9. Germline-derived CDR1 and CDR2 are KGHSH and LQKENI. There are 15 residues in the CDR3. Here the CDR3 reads CASCGGQVRTGELFF. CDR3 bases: TGTGCCAGCTGTGGGGGACAGGTGAGAACCGGGGAGCTGTTTTTT.

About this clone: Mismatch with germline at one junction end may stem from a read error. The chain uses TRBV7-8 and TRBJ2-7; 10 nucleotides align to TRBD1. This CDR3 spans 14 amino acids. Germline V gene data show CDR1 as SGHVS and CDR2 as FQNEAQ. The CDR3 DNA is TGTGGCAGCACCTTCCGGGACAGGGGCTACGAGCAGTACTTC. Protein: CGSTFRDRGYEQYF.

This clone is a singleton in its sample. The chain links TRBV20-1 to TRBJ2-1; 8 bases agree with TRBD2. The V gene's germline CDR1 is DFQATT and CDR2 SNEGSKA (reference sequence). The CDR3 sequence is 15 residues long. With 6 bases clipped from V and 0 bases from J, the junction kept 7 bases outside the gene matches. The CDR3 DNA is TGCAGTGCCGCAAGCGGGGGAAGCTCCTACAATGAGCAGTTCTTC. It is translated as CSAASGGSSYNEQFF.

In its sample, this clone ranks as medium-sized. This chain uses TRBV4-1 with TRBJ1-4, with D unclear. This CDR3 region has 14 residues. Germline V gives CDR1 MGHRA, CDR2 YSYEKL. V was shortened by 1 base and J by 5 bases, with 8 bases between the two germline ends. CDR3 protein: CASSQGWGNEKLFF. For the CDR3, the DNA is TGCGCCAGCAGCCAAGGTTGGGGAAATGAAAAACTGTTTTTT.

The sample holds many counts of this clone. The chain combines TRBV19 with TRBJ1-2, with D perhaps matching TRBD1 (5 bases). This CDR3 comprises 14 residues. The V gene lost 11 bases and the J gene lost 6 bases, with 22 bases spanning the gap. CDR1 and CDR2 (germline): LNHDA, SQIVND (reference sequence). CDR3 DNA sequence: TGTGCCGCGGGTCCTAGGACACGAGTCCATGGCTACACCTTC. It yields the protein CAAGPRTRVHGYTF.

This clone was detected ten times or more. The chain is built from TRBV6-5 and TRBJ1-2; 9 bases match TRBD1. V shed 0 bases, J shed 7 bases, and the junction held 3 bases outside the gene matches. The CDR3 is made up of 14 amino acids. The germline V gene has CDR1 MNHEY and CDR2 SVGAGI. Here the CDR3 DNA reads TGTGCCAGCAGTTACTCCGGGACAGGGTTTGGCTACACCTTC. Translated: CASSYSGTGFGYTF.

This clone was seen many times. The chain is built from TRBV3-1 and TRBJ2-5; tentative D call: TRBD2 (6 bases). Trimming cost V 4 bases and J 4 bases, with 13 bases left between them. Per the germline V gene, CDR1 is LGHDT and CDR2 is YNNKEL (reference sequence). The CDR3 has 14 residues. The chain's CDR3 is CASSPGRDLETQYF. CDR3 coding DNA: TGTGCCAGCAGCCCCGGCCGGGACTTAGAGACCCAGTACTTC.

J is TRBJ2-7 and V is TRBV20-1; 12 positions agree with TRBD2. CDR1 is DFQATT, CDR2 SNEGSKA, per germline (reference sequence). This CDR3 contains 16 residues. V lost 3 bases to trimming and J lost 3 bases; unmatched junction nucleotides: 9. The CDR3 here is CSARTSGSITYYEQYF. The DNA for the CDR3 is TGCAGTGCTAGGACTAGCGGGAGTATCACGTACTACGAGCAGTACTTC.

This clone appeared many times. The CDR3 loop is CASSGGLQETQYF. The CDR3 DNA reads as TGTGCCAGCAGCGGAGGGCTCCAAGAGACCCAGTACTTC. This sequence joins TRBV14 and TRBJ2-5; maybe TRBD2 (6 bases). Trimming removed 5 bases from V and 1 base from J, with 8 bases in between. Germline-derived CDR1 and CDR2 are SGHDN and FVKESK. This CDR3 region has 13 residues. The whole variable domain, filled in from reference TRBV14 and TRBJ2-5, reads EAGVTQFPSHSVIEKGQTVTLRCDPISGHDNLYWYRRVMGKEIKFLLHFVKESKQDESGMPNNRFLAERTGGTYSTLKVQPAELEDSGVYFCASSGGLQETQYFGPGTRLLVL.

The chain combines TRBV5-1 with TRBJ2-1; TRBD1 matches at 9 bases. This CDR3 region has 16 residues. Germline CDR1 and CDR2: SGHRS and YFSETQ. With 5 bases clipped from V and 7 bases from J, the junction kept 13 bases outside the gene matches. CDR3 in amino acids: CASRTPGDREWNEQFF. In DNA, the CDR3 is TGCGCCAGCAGGACTCCCGGGGACAGGGAGTGGAATGAGCAGTTCTTC.

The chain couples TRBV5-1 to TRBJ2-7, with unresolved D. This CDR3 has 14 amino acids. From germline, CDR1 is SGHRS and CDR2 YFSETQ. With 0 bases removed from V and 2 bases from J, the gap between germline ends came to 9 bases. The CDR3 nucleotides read TGCGCCAGCAGCTTGGCCTCGGGTCCCTACGAGCAGTACTTC. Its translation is CASSLASGPYEQYF.